Included here is one T cell receptor beta chain sequence, with context. The data are from a study of blood T cell repertoires in COVID-19. Study details: The United States, Italy and Spain provided the acute and convalescent COVID-19 samples.

Cohort placement rested on clinical history that participants reported themselves. V shed 1 base and J shed 6 bases, with 13 bases lying between them. The CDR3 consists of 14 residues. Germline V lookup: CDR1 LGHDT, CDR2 YNNKEL (reference sequence). The authors' processing: Reference gene primers were amplified, and this amplification served to estimate nucleated cell counts. Produced via immunoSEQ multiplex PCR; TCRdb's table is partial and in-frame only. The V and J calls and the clone size are those of that table, but D and trimming were determined from the DNA. The sample consists of 270,000 or so clones, about nine tenths of them appearing once.

The TCR sequence derives from a woman aged 30 to 39 with acute COVID-19. Sequencing input: PBMCs or T cells enriched from blood (not recorded which). The chain recombines TRBV3-1 (or the pseudogene TRBV3-2) with TRBJ2-7; a weak D match, TRBD2 (6 bases). This chain's CDR3 is CASSQVGTGVEQYF. Written as DNA, the CDR3 is TGTGCCAGCAGCCAAGTGGGTACGGGGGTCGAGCAGTACTTC.